Sequencing of this T cell receptor beta chain was carried out in a study of T cell clonality in common variable immunodeficiency (dated by TCRdb to the mid-2010s). The CDR3, from cysteine to phenylalanine, totals 15 residues. The DNA shown is the part of the CDR3 that was read: 36 bases, in frame from base 1. V loses 5 bases at its end and J loses 2 bases; junction bases beyond the gene matches: 8. The germline V gene sets CDR1 to SQVTM and CDR2 to ANQGSEA. Results the study describes overall, beyond this receptor: Even though DNA input was equal, the average per sample came to 65,000 to 85,000 unique sequences for controls compared with some 29,000 for CVID samples. Healthy controls shared more TCRbeta clones with each other than CVID subjects shared among themselves (p < 0.0001). Fewer deletions and N-nucleotide insertions were reportedly observed in CVID TCRbeta sequences, and highly modified clones with 13 or more V deletions were reportedly absent from CVID TCRbeta sequences. Compared with healthy controls, CVID subjects showed increased TCRbeta clonality (t-test p = 0.018), a feature most characteristic of about a third of subjects. The authors noted that sequencing repertoires of T cell subpopulations would be needed to clarify what caused the increased clonality in CVID. Patient heterogeneity within the CVID cohort put limits on correlating repertoire features with clinical complications.

CVID was diagnosed by standard criteria: serum IgG, IgA and/or IgM reduced below normal range, plus specific antibody deficiency. There were some 46 subjects in the CVID group (29 male and roughly 15 female), ranging in age from about 9 to 65 years, with a mean age of 40. Predominantly Caucasian heritage was noted among both the CVID patients and the healthy controls. At the time of study participation, every CVID subject had been on replacement immunoglobulin therapy for one year or longer. At blood collection, none of the CVID subjects was ill or on immunomodulatory or immunosuppressive medication. Heparinized peripheral whole blood samples of roughly 5 to 8.5 ml were obtained from each donor. TCRbeta CDR3 repertoires were sequenced from genomic DNA of adults with common variable immune deficiency (CVID) and healthy adult controls. Diluted blood was density-centrifuged over Hypaque 1077 or Ficoll-Paque to isolate peripheral blood mononuclear cells. Unsorted mononuclear cells served as the source of genomic DNA, which was extracted either by Qiagen column purification or by a centrifugation-based method.

This clone is described as medium-sized (0.01 to 0.1%). Its binding antigen is unknown. The CDR3 end falls 3 residues outside the read, so it is completed with the germline J gene. Equivalent amounts of genomic DNA from CVID and control samples were used as sequencing input. For every sample, a 60 bp segment covering the rearranged TCRbeta CDR3 region was amplified and then sequenced. TCRbeta amplification used the immunoSEQ assay, a bias-corrected multiplex PCR with high-throughput sequencing. The source study handled its data this way. Every unique nucleotide sequence was considered a clone and was annotated with V, D and J genes, copy number and frequency. Sequences were labeled productive if in frame, and non-productive if out of frame or containing stop codons. As previously described, Shannon's entropy was used to calculate clonality. The predicted amino acid sequences of productive clones were used to derive the mean CDR3 Kyte-Doolittle hydropathy. Hierarchical clustering of scaled V gene usage was performed with the R hclust function using Manhattan distance and complete linkage. Sharing of clones by CDR3 amino acid sequence was evaluated by resampling 12 repertoires per group over 100 rounds. The repertoires were searched for about 68 published EBV-specific TCRbeta sequences and 245 published CMV-specific TCRbeta sequences. Analysis left out a couple of CVID samples that produced under 10,000 sequences, so 40 to 45 CVID repertoires remained. TCRdb obtained this table from immuneACCESS and retained in-frame rearrangements with V and J assigned. These tables miss some clones; where compared with another copy, unresolved V genes account for less than half of the shortfall, and the remainder is unexplained. From that table come the V and J calls and clone size; the DNA was used to work out D and trimming. This sample holds 20,000 or so clones in total, without any singletons. The ten largest make up over 2% of the sample.

The receptor's source is a human donor with common variable immunodeficiency. This sequence uses TRBV29-1 and TRBJ2-2, with 7 bases aligning to TRBD1. The specimen was peripheral blood mononuclear cells. The DNA read from the CDR3 is TGCAGCGTTCAGGGGACAGCTCTTAACACCGGGGAG. It translates as CSVQGTALNTGE. The full CDR3 is CSVQGTALNTGELFF.